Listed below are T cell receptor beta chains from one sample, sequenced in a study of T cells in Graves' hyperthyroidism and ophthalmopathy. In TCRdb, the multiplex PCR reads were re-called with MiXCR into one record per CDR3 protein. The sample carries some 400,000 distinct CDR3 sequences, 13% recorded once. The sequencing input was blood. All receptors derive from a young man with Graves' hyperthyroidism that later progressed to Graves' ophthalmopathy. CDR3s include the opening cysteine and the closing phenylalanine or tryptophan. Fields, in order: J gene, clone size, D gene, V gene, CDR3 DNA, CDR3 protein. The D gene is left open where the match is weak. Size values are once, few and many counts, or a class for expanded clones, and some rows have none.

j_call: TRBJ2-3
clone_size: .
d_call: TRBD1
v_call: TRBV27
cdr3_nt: TGTGCCAGCGGACCACGGGACAGGGGGCTTGATACGCAGTATTTT
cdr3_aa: CASGPRDRGLDTQYF

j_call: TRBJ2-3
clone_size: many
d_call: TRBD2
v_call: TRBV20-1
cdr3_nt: TGCAGTGCTGACCCAGCGGGGGGGTACACAGATACGCAGTATTTT
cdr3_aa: CSADPAGGYTDTQYF

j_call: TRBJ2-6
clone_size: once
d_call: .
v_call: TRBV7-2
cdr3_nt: TGTGCCAGCAGCTCCCTGAGGACTCGAGTGTACAACGTCCTGACTTTC
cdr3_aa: CASSSLRTRVYNVLTF

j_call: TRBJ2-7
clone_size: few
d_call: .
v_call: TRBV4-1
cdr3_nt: TGCGCCAGCAGCCAAGACTGGGGACCCTACGAGCAGTACTTC
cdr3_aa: CASSQDWGPYEQYF

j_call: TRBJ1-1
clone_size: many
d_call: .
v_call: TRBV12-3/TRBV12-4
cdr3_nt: TGTGCCAGCAGTTTAAGTGATTGGCAGGGAGCCACTGAAGCTTTCTTT
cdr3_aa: CASSLSDWQGATEAFF

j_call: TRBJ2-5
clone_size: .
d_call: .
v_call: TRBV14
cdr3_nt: TGTGCCAGCAGCCAAGTTAGCCGAGAAGAGACCCAGTACTTC
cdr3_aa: CASSQVSREETQYF

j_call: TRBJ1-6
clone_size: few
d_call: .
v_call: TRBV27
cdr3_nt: TGTGCCAGCACCACTTCAGGGTATTCACCCCTCCACTTT
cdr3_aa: CASTTSGYSPLHF

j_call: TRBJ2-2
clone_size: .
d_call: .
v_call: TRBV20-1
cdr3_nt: TGCAGTGCTAGAGATTCGGGGTTCGGGGAGCTGTTGTTT
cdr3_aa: CSARDSGFGELLF

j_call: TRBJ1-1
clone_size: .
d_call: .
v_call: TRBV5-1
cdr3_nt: TGCGCCAGCAGCTACCATGACAGGCCCGGGACTGAAGCTTTCTTT
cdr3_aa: CASSYHDRPGTEAFF

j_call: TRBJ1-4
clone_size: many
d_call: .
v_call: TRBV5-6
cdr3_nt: TGTGCCAGCAGCCGGGGACTTCCAACTAATGAAAAACTGTTTTTT
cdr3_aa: CASSRGLPTNEKLFF

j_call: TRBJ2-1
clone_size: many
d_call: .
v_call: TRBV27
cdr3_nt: TGTGCCAGCAGTTTACCGGGGCGGAATGAGCAGTTCTTC
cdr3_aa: CASSLPGRNEQFF

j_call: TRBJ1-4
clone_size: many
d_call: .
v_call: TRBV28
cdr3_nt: TGTGCCAGCGTCCAACTTCCGAATGAAAAACTGTTTTTT
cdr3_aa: CASVQLPNEKLFF

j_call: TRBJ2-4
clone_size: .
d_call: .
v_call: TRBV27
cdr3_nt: TGTGCCAGCAGTCGAGTAGGGGGGCAAAACATTCAGTACTTC
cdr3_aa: CASSRVGGQNIQYF

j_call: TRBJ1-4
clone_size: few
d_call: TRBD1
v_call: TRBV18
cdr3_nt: TGTGCCAGCTCACCGCAGGGGGTAGCTAATGAAAAACTGTTTTTT
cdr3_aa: CASSPQGVANEKLFF